Below, 8 T cell receptor beta chains from the same sample are listed, as sequenced in a study of blood T cell repertoires in COVID-19 (dated by TCRdb to 2018 to 2021). The library was obtained by the immunoSEQ multiplex PCR assay. The source is immuneACCESS, and TCRdb retained only in-frame sequences with V and J called. Part of the clones is not carried over; for the studies checked, unresolved V genes explain less than half of this, and the remainder is unexplained. Counted in this sample were some 250,000 clones; 88% of them appeared once. The top ten clonotypes cover 0.7% of the sample. The sample comprised peripheral blood. The origin of the receptors is a human donor in a cohort sampled during active COVID-19.

This chain links TRBV5-1 with TRBJ2-7; 10 bases are a match to TRBD2. Germline trimming cut 9 bases from V and 4 bases from J; bases unmatched to any gene: 10. This CDR3 has 14 amino acids. The germline V gene encodes CDR1 SGHRS and CDR2 YFSETQ. CDR3 nucleotides: TGCGCCACAAAGGCAGGACTAGCGGAATACGAGCAGTACTTC. Amino acid sequence: CATKAGLAEYEQYF.

The gene calls are TRBV4-1 and TRBJ1-1, with D hard to call. The CDR3 contains 15 residues. V lost 3 bases to trimming and J lost 4 bases, with 15 bases between them. Germline loops: CDR1 MGHRA, CDR2 YSYEKL. This CDR3 reads CASSQRSAAGTEAFF. CDR3 nucleotides: TGCGCCAGCAGCCAGAGATCAGCGGCGGGCACTGAAGCTTTCTTT.

The J gene is TRBJ2-5, the V gene TRBV9, with 7 nucleotides matching TRBD1. The V gene end was trimmed by 2 bases and the J gene end by 2 bases; junction bases not matched to a gene: 3. Germline lookup yields CDR1 SGDLS and CDR2 YYNGEE. The CDR3 has 14 residues. The CDR3 protein is CASSVRQGQETQYF. CDR3 nucleotides: TGTGCCAGCAGCGTCCGACAGGGACAAGAGACCCAGTACTTC.

The V gene is TRBV3-1 (or the pseudogene TRBV3-2), the J gene TRBJ1-4, with 8 bases lining up with TRBD1. Germline loops: CDR1 LGHDT, CDR2 YNNKEL (reference sequence). J lost 6 bases, V lost 1 base, and 7 bases had no gene match. The CDR3 totals 16 residues. The CDR3 sequence: CASSQASDRGYEKLFF. The CDR3 coding sequence is TGTGCCAGCAGCCAAGCCTCCGACAGGGGTTATGAAAAACTGTTTTTT.

The V call is TRBV4-1, the J call TRBJ1-1; D uncertain. The ends were cut back, 2 bases at V and 1 base at J, with 11 bases in the middle. This CDR3 has 15 amino acids. Germline V gives CDR1 MGHRA, CDR2 YSYEKL. The CDR3: CASSQFGQSNTEAFF. The CDR3 DNA follows: TGCGCCAGCAGCCAATTTGGGCAGTCGAACACTGAAGCTTTCTTT.

The gene calls are TRBV4-3 and TRBJ1-3; tentative D call: TRBD1 (6 bases). The V end lost 3 bases, the J end lost 4 bases, and 19 bases lay between the germline ends. The CDR3 is 17 residues long. Germline CDR1 LGHNA, CDR2 YSLEER. CDR3 in DNA: TGCGCCAGCAGCCAGGGCCAGGGGCGAACGGGGGGAAACACCATATATTTT. Translation gives CASSQGQGRTGGNTIYF.

The V call is TRBV9, the J call TRBJ2-7; TRBD1 aligns across 7 bases. The germline gives CDR1 SGDLS, CDR2 YYNGEE. The CDR3 has 15 residues. The V gene end was trimmed by 3 bases and the J gene end by 3 bases; junction bases not matched to a gene: 9. CDR3 DNA: TGTGCCAGCAGCGCAAACACAGGGGCGGGCTACGAGCAGTACTTC. This codes for CASSANTGAGYEQYF.

The chain carries TRBV6-2 or TRBV6-3 and TRBJ2-2, with 9 positions matching TRBD2. CDR1 is MNHEY, CDR2 SVGEGT, per germline. CDR3 length: 15 amino acids. J was trimmed by 7 bases and V by 0 bases; bases with no gene match: 3. CDR3 in amino acids: CASSYSRLAVGELFF. The CDR3 DNA reads TGTGCCAGCAGTTACTCGAGACTAGCGGTCGGGGAGCTGTTTTTT.